Presented here are 14 T cell receptor beta chains from one specimen sequenced in a study of cytomegalovirus exposure and HLA in healthy donors. PCR employed 60 Vbeta and 13 Jbeta primers. The assay was immunoSEQ multiplex PCR, and TCRdb's table has in-frame clones only and misses some. Here the sample spans under 90,000 clones, 85% to 90% being singletons. The sample consisted of PBMCs. These receptors all come from a man aged 18-30 years in good health and CMV-seronegative.

This clone was counted only a few times. The genes are TRBV28 and TRBJ1-4; 9 bases are a match to TRBD1. V trimming: 4 bases; J trimming: 6 bases; junction bases outside the gene matches: 6. Germline CDR1 and CDR2: MDHEN and SYDVKM. The CDR3 runs 15 residues. The CDR3 spells CASSSQQGAYEKLFF. The CDR3, as DNA: TGTGCCAGCAGTTCACAACAGGGGGCATATGAAAAACTGTTTTTT.

The rearrangement links TRBV5-1 to TRBJ2-1; the match to TRBD2 covers 8 bases. Germline trimming cut 1 base from V and 3 bases from J; bases unmatched to any gene: 6. The CDR3 extends over 16 amino acids. The germline gives CDR1 SGHRS, CDR2 YFSETQ. This CDR3 reads CASSLTAGVYYNEQFF. The CDR3 region has the DNA TGCGCCAGCAGCTTGACAGCGGGGGTTTACTACAATGAGCAGTTCTTC.

This chain connects TRBV6-4 to TRBJ1-5, with D unclear. The V and J ends lost 4 bases and 6 bases respectively, with 10 bases between them. The germline V gene has CDR1 MRHNA and CDR2 SNTAGT. This CDR3 comprises 13 residues. The CDR3 sequence: CASSVGPGQPQHF. In nucleotides, the CDR3 is TGTGCCAGCAGTGTCGGCCCGGGTCAGCCCCAGCATTTT.

The chain has TRBV5-1 and TRBJ2-1, with 7 bases aligning to TRBD2. CDR3 length equals 14 residues. V lost 0 bases to trimming and J lost 9 bases; unmatched junction nucleotides: 6. The germline CDR1 and CDR2 sequences are SGHRS and YFSETQ. The CDR3: CASSLGGGVLEQFF. DNA for the CDR3: TGCGCCAGCAGCTTGGGGGGAGGGGTACTTGAGCAGTTCTTC.

The chain uses TRBV7-2 and TRBJ1-2; a weak D match, TRBD1 (5 bases). V shed 5 bases and J shed 4 bases, with 14 bases lying between them. Germline V gene lookup returns CDR1 SGHTA and CDR2 FQGNSA. This CDR3 has 14 residues. This chain's CDR3 is CASSDDTTVYGYTF. Written as DNA, the CDR3 is TGTGCCAGCAGCGACGACACGACAGTCTATGGCTACACCTTC.

This chain's CDR3 is CASSYHRGMGEAFF. In nucleotides, the CDR3 is TGTGCCAGCAGTTACCACAGGGGAATGGGTGAAGCTTTCTTT. This chain uses TRBV28 with TRBJ1-1; TRBD1 matches 7 bases. This CDR3 has 14 amino acids. The germline V gene encodes CDR1 MDHEN and CDR2 SYDVKM. After removal of 4 bases from V and 7 bases from J, the junction contained 9 bases not matched to a gene.

A single count supports this clone. V and J are TRBV7-3 and TRBJ2-1; the D gene is possibly TRBD2 (6 bases). Germline V gene lookup returns CDR1 SGHTA and CDR2 FQGTGA. This CDR3 contains 14 residues. The V end was cut by 5 bases, the J end by 15 bases, with 23 bases between. CDR3 amino acids: CASSPGLRGGDLFF. CDR3 nucleotides: TGTGCCAGCAGCCCAGGCCTACGTGGAGGGGATCTGTTCTTC. The whole variable domain, filled in from reference TRBV7-3 and TRBJ2-1, reads GAGVSQTPSNKVTEKGKYVELRCDPISGHTALYWYRQSLGQGPEFLIYFQGTGAADDSGLPNDRFFAVRPEGSVSTLKIQRTERGDSAVYLCASSPGLRGGDLFFGPGTRLTVL.

This clone was counted once. The chain joins TRBV5-1 to TRBJ2-1; TRBD2 aligns across 9 bases. Germline CDR1 reads SGHRS; CDR2 reads YFSETQ. V lost 2 bases, J lost 8 bases, and 8 bases stayed unmatched. This CDR3 has 15 residues. CDR3 residues: CASSLRAGGGDEQFF. The CDR3, as DNA: TGCGCCAGCAGCTTACGTGCGGGAGGGGGAGATGAGCAGTTCTTC.

The chain carries TRBV27 and TRBJ1-1; possibly TRBD1 for D (5 bases). This CDR3 is 14 amino acids long. Trimming pared 4 bases from V and 5 bases from J, leaving 14 bases between. The germline gives CDR1 MNHEY, CDR2 SMNVEV (reference sequence). The DNA of the CDR3 is TGTGCCAGCAGTTCCCCGCTAAGGGGAACTGAAGCTTTCTTT. This sequence encodes CASSSPLRGTEAFF.

The table lists this clone with a few counts. This chain links TRBV9 with TRBJ1-4; 9 positions agree with TRBD1. V lost 7 bases, J lost 7 bases, and 8 bases stayed unmatched. This CDR3 comprises 14 residues. Germline V gene lookup returns CDR1 SGDLS and CDR2 YYNGEE. The CDR3 sequence is CASGRQGEGEKLFF. CDR3 sequence (DNA): TGTGCCAGCGGCAGACAGGGGGAAGGTGAAAAACTGTTTTTT.

The V and J genes are TRBV28 and TRBJ1-5; 7 positions match TRBD1. The CDR3 spans 15 residues. CDR1 and CDR2 (germline): MDHEN, SYDVKM. The J segment lost 4 bases and the V segment lost 5 bases, leaving 8 bases of the junction unmatched. DNA for the CDR3: TGTGCCAGCAGTCCACAACAGGGGTTGAATCAGCCCCAGCATTTT. Residues: CASSPQQGLNQPQHF.

The chain combines TRBV29-1 with TRBJ1-1, with TRBD1 matching 9 bases. Losses at the gene ends were 5 bases for V and 5 bases for J; bases not matched to a gene: 6. Germline CDR1 is SQVTM and CDR2 is ANQGSEA. CDR3 length: 13 residues. CDR3: CSVRGTGRTEAFF. The DNA of the CDR3 is TGCAGCGTTCGCGGGACAGGGAGAACTGAAGCTTTCTTT.

V gene TRBV27 combines with J gene TRBJ2-5, with D possibly TRBD2 on 5 matching bases. V dropped 3 bases and J dropped 8 bases, with 16 bases sitting between them. The germline gives CDR1 MNHEY, CDR2 SMNVEV (reference sequence). The CDR3 length is 14 residues. CDR3 sequence reads: CASSFVGRWATQYF. The DNA of the CDR3 is TGTGCCAGCAGTTTCGTAGGGAGATGGGCTACCCAGTACTTC.

This rearrangement joins TRBV7-2 to TRBJ1-6; perhaps TRBD1 as D (5 bases). The CDR3 totals 15 residues. Germline V gives CDR1 SGHTA, CDR2 FQGNSA. Trimming took 1 base from V and 5 from J, leaving 9 bases between them. The DNA of the CDR3 is TGTGCCAGCAGCTTAGTGACAGTCGATAATTCACCCCTCCACTTT. Translating it yields CASSLVTVDNSPLHF. The variable domain in full, completed from reference TRBV7-2 and TRBJ1-6, reads GAGVSQSPSNKVTEKGKDVELRCDPISGHTALYWYRQSLGQGLEFLIYFQGNSAPDKSGLPSDRFSAERTGGSVSTLTIQRTQQEDSAVYLCASSLVTVDNSPLHFGNGTRLTVT.